This T cell receptor beta chain originates from a study of patients and donors after allogeneic stem cell transplantation. From the RT-PCR reads, TCRdb called clonotypes with MiXCR, one entry per CDR3 protein. The sample shows around 150,000 distinct CDR3 sequences, over 30% of them seen only once. This CDR3 region has 17 residues. The germline gives CDR1 MNHEY, CDR2 SVGEGT. Trimming removed 1 base from V and 4 bases from J; junction bases left unmatched: 10. The chain combines TRBV6-2 or TRBV6-3 with TRBJ1-5; 7 nucleotides line up with TRBD1. This receptor was obtained from a human donor who was either an allogeneic HSCT recipient or a stem cell or donor lymphocyte infusion donor (not recorded which). It is not recorded whose cells these are; they may come from a transplant donor. Sample: blood, either unsorted or a sorted T cell fraction (not recorded which). CDR3 region: CASSYLQGTAENQPQHF. Written as DNA, the CDR3 is TGTGCCAGCAGTTACTTACAGGGGACGGCCGAAAATCAGCCCCAGCATTTT.